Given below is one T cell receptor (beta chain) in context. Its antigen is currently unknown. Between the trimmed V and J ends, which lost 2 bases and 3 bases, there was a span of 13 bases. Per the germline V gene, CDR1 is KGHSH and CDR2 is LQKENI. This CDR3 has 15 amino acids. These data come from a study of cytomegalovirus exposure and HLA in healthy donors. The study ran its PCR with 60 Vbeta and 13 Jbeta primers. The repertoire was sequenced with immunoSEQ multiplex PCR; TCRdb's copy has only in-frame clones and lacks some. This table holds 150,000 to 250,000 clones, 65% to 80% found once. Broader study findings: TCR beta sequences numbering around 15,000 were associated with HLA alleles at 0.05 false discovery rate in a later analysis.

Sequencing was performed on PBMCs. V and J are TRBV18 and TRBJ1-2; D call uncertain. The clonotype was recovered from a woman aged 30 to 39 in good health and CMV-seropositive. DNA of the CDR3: TGTGCCAGCTCACCAGTTTCAGCCCAGGACTATGGCTACACCTTC. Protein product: CASSPVSAQDYGYTF.